The rows below give T cell receptor beta chains drawn from one sample of a study of blood T cell repertoires in COVID-19. TCRdb keeps only in-frame clones here, not all; method: immunoSEQ multiplex PCR. The sample lists under 250,000 clones, roughly 84% occurring once. The sequencing sample was made of peripheral blood. These receptor sequences come from a man over 45 with active or convalescent COVID-19. Each CDR3 is given with its conserved first and last residue. Each record gives: J gene, V gene, D gene, clone size, CDR3 protein, CDR3 DNA. A D gene is named only where the DNA matches it firmly. Expanded clones are given a class, and other clones once, few, many or no size at all.

TRBJ1-2 TRBV6-1 . . CASSEGWGPGYGYTF TGTGCCAGCAGTGAAGGATGGGGGCCTGGGTATGGCTACACCTTC
TRBJ1-1 TRBV9 TRBD1 . CASSVTGANTEAFF TGTGCCAGCAGCGTTACAGGGGCCAACACTGAAGCTTTCTTT
TRBJ2-7 TRBV6-1 TRBD2 . CASSEGGGTTYEQYF TGTGCCAGCAGTGAAGGAGGTGGGACTACCTACGAGCAGTACTTC
TRBJ1-2 TRBV18 TRBD1 . CASSLLDRPSNYGYTF TGTGCCAGCTCACTTCTGGACAGGCCGAGTAACTATGGCTACACCTTC
TRBJ2-5 TRBV5-1 . . CASSLGLRQQETQYF TGCGCCAGCAGCTTGGGACTGCGACAGCAAGAGACCCAGTACTTC
TRBJ2-5 TRBV5-6 TRBD1 once CASSEWGRTGKETQYF TGTGCCAGCAGCGAATGGGGTCGGACAGGGAAAGAGACCCAGTACTTC
TRBJ1-1 TRBV12-3/TRBV12-4 . few CASSSRATTEAFF TGTGCCAGCAGTTCCAGGGCGACCACTGAAGCTTTCTTT
TRBJ1-1 TRBV19 . . CASVVGAEAFF TGTGCCAGTGTGGTAGGGGCTGAAGCTTTCTTT
TRBJ1-2 TRBV6-6 . . CASSQGDNYGYTF TGTGCCAGCAGTCAAGGGGATAACTATGGCTACACCTTC
TRBJ1-2 TRBV6-5 . . CASSYSRTGGGYGYTF TGTGCCAGCAGTTACTCCCGAACGGGAGGAGGATATGGCTACACCTTC
TRBJ1-4 TRBV2 TRBD1 . CASNRGQGEKLFF TGTGCCAGCAACAGGGGCCAGGGCGAAAAACTGTTTTTT
TRBJ2-3 TRBV5-4 TRBD2 . CASSPQRGGRTDTQYF TGTGCCAGCAGCCCGCAGCGCGGGGGGCGCACAGATACGCAGTATTTT
TRBJ2-7 TRBV19 TRBD1 . CASSIAGQPTYEQYF TGTGCCAGTAGTATAGCGGGACAGCCGACCTACGAGCAGTACTTC
TRBJ1-2 TRBV6-4 . . CASSDTGGAHGYTF TGTGCCAGCAGTGACACGGGGGGGGCGCATGGCTACACCTTC
TRBJ1-1 TRBV27 . . CASSSNRMNTEAFF TGTGCCAGCAGTTCCAACAGGATGAACACTGAAGCTTTCTTT
TRBJ2-3 TRBV6-1 TRBD2 once CASSEAERGGTDTQYF TGTGCCAGCAGTGAAGCGGAGCGGGGTGGGACAGATACGCAGTATTTT
TRBJ2-3 TRBV6-5 . . CASSAHRDTQYF TGTGCCAGCAGCGCTCACAGGGATACGCAGTATTTT
TRBJ1-3 TRBV5-1 . . CASRSTGNTIYF TGCGCCAGCCGCTCCACAGGAAACACCATATATTTT
TRBJ2-7 TRBV3-1/TRBV3-2 . . CASSQDVRYEQYF TGTGCCAGCAGCCAAGATGTGCGGTACGAGCAGTACTTC
TRBJ2-4 TRBV11-2 TRBD1 . CASSPLRGSRDIQYF TGTGCCAGCAGCCCTCTCAGGGGGTCACGGGACATTCAGTACTTC
TRBJ1-5 TRBV19 TRBD1 . CASRTGTGGFRSNQPQHF TGTGCCAGTAGGACCGGGACAGGGGGCTTTCGGAGCAATCAGCCCCAGCATTTT
TRBJ1-2 TRBV28 . . CASRVDMNYGYTF TGTGCCAGCAGGGTGGACATGAACTATGGCTACACCTTC
TRBJ2-1 TRBV29-1 . . CSARTGTYNEQFF TGCAGCGCCAGAACAGGGACCTACAATGAGCAGTTCTTC
TRBJ1-2 TRBV3-1/TRBV3-2 . . CASSQESDNYGYTF TGTGCCAGCAGCCAAGAGTCGGACAATTATGGCTACACCTTC
TRBJ1-1 TRBV6-5 . once CASSYSTNTEAFF TGTGCCAGCAGTTACTCCACTAACACTGAAGCTTTCTTT
TRBJ1-5 TRBV11-2 . . CASSQQGAQPQHF TGTGCCAGCAGCCAACAGGGTGCACAGCCCCAGCATTTT
TRBJ2-7 TRBV7-2 TRBD2 many CASSLGSGGANYEQYF TGTGCCAGCAGCTTGGGTAGCGGGGGGGCAAACTACGAGCAGTACTTC
TRBJ1-2 TRBV7-2 . . CASSTTGTGYTF TGTGCCAGCAGCACCACAGGGACCGGCTACACCTTC
TRBJ2-7 TRBV28 TRBD1 many CASSLGQPYEQYF TGTGCCAGCAGTTTGGGACAGCCCTACGAGCAGTACTTC
TRBJ1-1 TRBV2 . few CASSVPSQNNAGAFF TGTGCCAGCAGTGTTCCAAGCCAGAACAACGCGGGGGCTTTCTTT
TRBJ1-2 TRBV19 . . CASRLLDSLGYTF TGTGCCAGCCGGCTTTTGGACAGTCTTGGCTACACCTTC
TRBJ2-4 TRBV5-1 . . CASSQGGPGNRAKNIQYF TGCGCCAGCAGCCAGGGGGGTCCCGGTAATAGAGCCAAAAACATTCAGTACTTC
TRBJ2-1 TRBV9 TRBD2 . CASSMKRGGLSYNEQFF TGTGCCAGCAGCATGAAGCGGGGGGGCCTGTCCTACAATGAGCAGTTCTTC
TRBJ2-3 TRBV5-4 TRBD1 . CASSLGQVADTQYF TGTGCCAGCAGCCTAGGACAGGTGGCAGATACGCAGTATTTT
TRBJ1-1 TRBV14 . . CASSQGQNTEAFF TGTGCCAGCAGCCAAGGACAGAACACTGAAGCTTTCTTT
TRBJ2-5 TRBV7-3 TRBD2 . CASSSGTSLQETQYF TGTGCCAGCAGCTCTGGGACTAGCCTTCAAGAGACCCAGTACTTC
TRBJ2-7 TRBV10-3 TRBD2 . CANIGTSGGPGEQYF TGTGCCAACATAGGGACTAGCGGGGGCCCTGGGGAGCAGTACTTC
TRBJ1-2 TRBV21-1 . . CASSAQPSGQPPTYGYTF TGTGCCAGCAGCGCCCAACCGAGCGGACAGCCACCTACCTATGGCTACACCTTC